Below are 23 T cell receptor beta chains sequenced from a single sample in a study of blood T cell repertoires in COVID-19. The repertoire was sequenced with immunoSEQ multiplex PCR; TCRdb's copy has only in-frame clones and lacks some. The table lists about 49,000 clones, approximately 90% of them singletons, with over 10% in the top ten. Input material: peripheral blood. The receptor set was obtained from an older man with acute or convalescent COVID-19.

The chain is built from TRBV5-6 and TRBJ1-2, with D unclear. Germline V lookup: CDR1 SGHDT, CDR2 YYEEEE. The CDR3 covers 14 residues. Deletions cut 5 bases from V and 0 bases from J, with 11 bases between. The chain's CDR3 is CASRPRITNYGYTF. The DNA of the CDR3 is TGTGCCAGCAGACCCAGGATTACTAACTATGGCTACACCTTC.

This CDR3 is CASSVGSSDQETQYF. The CDR3 nucleotides are TGTGCCAGCAGCGTAGGTTCGAGCGACCAAGAGACCCAGTACTTC. The chain combines TRBV9 with TRBJ2-5; D unresolved. Germline V CDR1 and CDR2: SGDLS, YYNGEE. Trimming pared 0 bases from V and 0 bases from J, leaving 9 bases between. The CDR3 length is 15 residues.

V usage is TRBV29-1 and J usage is TRBJ1-5; TRBD1 aligns across 7 bases. Trimming removed 7 bases from V and 5 bases from J; junction bases left unmatched: 5. The CDR3 loop spans 12 amino acids. Germline V gene sequence: CDR1 SQVTM, CDR2 ANQGSEA. The chain's CDR3 is CSAGQEDQPQHF. CDR3 nucleotides: TGCAGCGCAGGACAGGAGGATCAGCCCCAGCATTTT.

The gene calls are TRBV5-1 and TRBJ2-4; possibly TRBD1 for D (6 bases). CDR3 length equals 15 residues. The V end lost 4 bases, the J end lost 2 bases, and 13 bases lay between the germline ends. CDR1 and CDR2 from the germline V gene are SGHRS and YFSETQ. CDR3 sequence reads: CASSPTTGSKNIQYF. The CDR3 bases are TGCGCCAGCAGCCCTACAACAGGGTCCAAAAACATTCAGTACTTC.

The chain recombines TRBV7-9 with TRBJ1-4; 7 positions match TRBD1. Trimming at V came to 7 bases and at J to 4 bases, leaving 12 bases not matched to a gene. Germline CDR1 is SEHNR and CDR2 is FQNEAQ (reference sequence). The CDR3 runs 16 residues. As DNA, the CDR3 is TGTGCCAGCACGACAATTAAGGGGGCCCTTAATGAAAAACTGTTTTTT. It translates to CASTTIKGALNEKLFF.

V and J are TRBV5-1 and TRBJ1-4; TRBD1 aligns across 9 bases. The ends lost 4 bases at V and 5 bases at J; junction bases unmatched: 9. Germline-derived CDR1 and CDR2 are SGHRS and YFSETQ. The CDR3 covers 16 residues. The CDR3 region is CASSASGQGRNEKLFF. CDR3 in DNA: TGCGCCAGCAGCGCATCGGGACAGGGCCGGAATGAAAAACTGTTTTTT.

This clone was counted between two and nine times. The chain carries TRBV5-1 and TRBJ2-2; D possibly corresponds to TRBD1 (5 bases). V was trimmed by 0 bases and J by 7 bases, leaving 13 bases between them. The CDR3 consists of 15 residues. The germline V gene encodes CDR1 SGHRS and CDR2 YFSETQ. The DNA for the CDR3 is TGCGCCAGCAGCTTGGGTGCAGGGCCGAACGGGGAGCTGTTTTTT. Translated, it gives CASSLGAGPNGELFF.

The chain uses TRBV14 and TRBJ2-3; TRBD2 matches at 10 bases. The V gene's germline CDR1 is SGHDN and CDR2 FVKESK. This CDR3 comprises 19 residues. Unmatched junction bases numbered 12, after V lost 0 bases and J lost 3 bases. CDR3 bases: TGTGCCAGCAGCCAAGAACTAGCGGGGCCTGTTTACGGGACAGATACGCAGTATTTT. Amino acids: CASSQELAGPVYGTDTQYF.

The J gene is TRBJ2-1, the V gene TRBV11-3, with TRBD2 matching over 11 bases. Trimming took 4 bases from V and 7 from J; bases not matched to a gene: 9. Germline CDR1 is SGHNT and CDR2 is YENEEA. The CDR3 has 16 amino acids. The chain's CDR3 is CASSSPTSGGTNEQFF. In nucleotides, the CDR3 is TGTGCCAGCAGCTCACCTACTAGCGGGGGCACAAATGAGCAGTTCTTC.

CDR3 sequence: CASRKGVSGETQYF. The CDR3 DNA sequence: TGTGCCAGCAGAAAGGGAGTCTCGGGGGAGACCCAGTACTTC. The rearrangement joins TRBV27 to TRBJ2-5, with D perhaps TRBD2 (5 bases). Germline V CDR1 and CDR2: MNHEY, SMNVEV (reference sequence). This CDR3 comprises 14 residues. The V end was cut by 6 bases, the J end by 5 bases, with 16 bases between.

This clone turned up a few times. The V and J genes are TRBV28 and TRBJ1-1, with D possibly TRBD1 on 6 matching bases. V lost 7 bases, J lost 7 bases, and 13 bases lay in between. CDR1 MDHEN and CDR2 SYDVKM come from the germline V gene. This CDR3 is 12 amino acids long. Here the CDR3 DNA reads TGTGCCAGCAATCGGGACAATTATGAAGCTTTCTTT. Its translation: CASNRDNYEAFF.

CDR3 nucleotide sequence: TGTGCCAGCAGCTCCCGCGCCGGGAGTCCCTACGAGCAGTACTTC. Its translation: CASSSRAGSPYEQYF. The chain uses TRBV7-9 and TRBJ2-7, with TRBD2 as a possible D gene (6 bases). V was pared by 4 bases and J by 2 bases, with 15 bases between. The germline gives CDR1 SEHNR, CDR2 FQNEAQ (reference sequence). This CDR3 has 15 residues.

The chain carries TRBV18 and TRBJ2-3; a possible D gene is TRBD1 (5 bases). The germline gives CDR1 KGHSH, CDR2 LQKENI. V was cut by 1 base and J by 0 bases, with 17 bases left in between. The CDR3 consists of 18 residues. CDR3 nucleotides: TGTGCCAGCTCACCACTAGTCCCACAGGCAACTAGCACAGATACGCAGTATTTT. Its protein is CASSPLVPQATSTDTQYF.

This clone was picked up one time. The rearrangement uses TRBV5-1 and TRBJ1-4; the D is unclear. Per the germline V gene, CDR1 is SGHRS and CDR2 is YFSETQ. The CDR3 has 14 amino acids. V was clipped by 1 base and J by 6 bases, with 10 bases between them. The CDR3 DNA follows: TGCGCCAGCAGCTTGCAGGATTTGGATGAAAAACTGTTTTTT. It codes for CASSLQDLDEKLFF. Full variable domain (missing parts from reference TRBV5-1 and TRBJ1-4): KAGVTQTPRYLIKTRGQQVTLSCSPISGHRSVSWYQQTPGQGLQFLFEYFSETQRNKGNFPGRFSGRQFSNSRSEMNVSTLELGDSALYLCASSLQDLDEKLFFGSGTQLSVL.

The CDR3 DNA sequence: TGTGCCAGCAGTTACTCGAGAAGGAGTTCACCCCTCCACTTT. It specifies CASSYSRRSSPLHF. This chain links TRBV6-5 with TRBJ1-6, with D unclear. Germline assignment: CDR1 MNHEY and CDR2 SVGAGI. CDR3 length: 14 residues. V gave up 0 bases and J gave up 9 bases, with 9 bases separating them.

J is TRBJ2-5 and V is TRBV30; 7 bases are a match to TRBD2. The ends lost 3 bases at V and 1 base at J; junction bases unmatched: 2. There are 13 residues in the CDR3. Germline assignment: CDR1 GTSNPN and CDR2 SVGIG (reference sequence). The CDR3 here is CAWSLAVQETQYF. In DNA form, the CDR3 reads TGTGCCTGGAGCCTAGCGGTCCAAGAGACCCAGTACTTC.

The genes are TRBV6-1 and TRBJ1-2, with D possibly being TRBD1 (5 bases). This CDR3 comprises 15 residues. CDR1 MNHNS and CDR2 SASEGT come from the germline V gene. Trimming left V 0 bases short and J 0 bases short, with 8 bases between. CDR3 DNA sequence: TGTGCCAGCAGTGAAGCATTGACAGCTAACTATGGCTACACCTTC. Protein product: CASSEALTANYGYTF.

This chain links TRBV7-9 with TRBJ1-2; D might be TRBD1 (6 bases). The V gene's germline CDR1 is SEHNR and CDR2 FQNEAQ (reference sequence). Trimming took off 10 bases at V and 2 bases at J, with 17 bases between the two ends. The CDR3 has 14 residues. This CDR3 reads CAIRDAGANYGYTF. DNA for the CDR3: TGTGCCATAAGGGACGCAGGGGCCAACTATGGCTACACCTTC.

The V and J genes are TRBV15 and TRBJ1-6; no clear D. CDR3 size: 15 residues. The V end was cut by 0 bases, the J end by 10 bases, with 13 bases between. Germline CDR1 is LNHNV and CDR2 is YYDKDF (reference sequence). CDR3 DNA sequence: TGTGCCACCAGCAGAGATCTGGCTGCCACATCACCCCTCCACTTT. Its translation is CATSRDLAATSPLHF.

The V call is TRBV5-1, the J call TRBJ1-5; 10 nucleotides align to TRBD1. This CDR3 contains 16 residues. The V and J ends lost 0 bases and 5 bases, in that order; junction bases with no gene match: 5. The V gene's germline CDR1 is SGHRS and CDR2 YFSETQ. Here the CDR3 DNA reads TGCGCCAGCAGCTTGGAGGGGACAGGGGCCGATCAGCCCCAGCATTTT. The encoded protein is CASSLEGTGADQPQHF.

The chain couples TRBV3-1 (or the pseudogene TRBV3-2) to TRBJ2-3; 15 bases are shared with TRBD2. Germline CDR1 is LGHDT and CDR2 is YNNKEL (reference sequence). V trimming: 4 bases; J trimming: 5 bases; junction bases outside the gene matches: 7. This CDR3 spans 17 amino acids. The CDR3: CASSRTSGGASVDTQYF. DNA of the CDR3: TGTGCCAGCAGCCGGACTAGCGGGGGGGCTTCGGTAGATACGCAGTATTTT.

The V call is TRBV6-6, the J call TRBJ1-2; D is ambiguous. With 2 bases removed from V and 2 bases from J, the gap between germline ends came to 9 bases. The CDR3 spans 14 residues. CDR1 is MNHNY and CDR2 is SVGAGI in the germline V gene (reference sequence). The CDR3 protein is CASSYHRANYGYTF. The CDR3 coding sequence is TGTGCCAGCAGTTACCACAGAGCCAACTATGGCTACACCTTC.

This chain joins TRBV6-5 and TRBJ1-1, with 8 bases lining up with TRBD1. This CDR3 contains 15 residues. The J segment lost 4 bases and the V segment lost 6 bases, leaving 10 bases of the junction unmatched. Germline V gives CDR1 MNHEY, CDR2 SVGAGI. The CDR3, as DNA: TGTGCCAGCAGAATAGTCTTCGACAGGGGCACTGAAGCTTTCTTT. Amino acids: CASRIVFDRGTEAFF.